This entry describes one T cell receptor beta chain. The antigen is not known. This specimen belongs to a study of shared clonotypes between healthy human individuals. Every one of the donors was a Caucasian adult that lived in Nashville, Tennessee. Measured with immunoSEQ multiplex PCR; TCRdb has only the in-frame clones, and not every one. The sample holds about 2.4 million clones, 80% to 95% seen once. Study-wide results and caveats: Non-shared clonotypes had lower generation probabilities than clonotypes shared by all four sorted-subset donors. In a handful of donors, around 5% of naive CD4 clonotypes appeared in common.

This CDR3 is built from 14 residues. The V gene's germline CDR1 is MNHEY and CDR2 SMNVEV (reference sequence). V shed 2 bases, J shed 5 bases, and the junction held 2 bases outside the gene matches. The receptor was isolated from a man younger than 35 in good health. Some clones in this sample may be carry-over from other donors' samples. The chain couples TRBV27 to TRBJ2-2, with 7 nucleotides matching TRBD2. Sample: naive CD4+ T cells from PBMCs. Subset defined: CD45RA+ positively selected. The CDR3 nucleotides read TGTGCCAGCAGTTTAGAGCGGGATACCGGGGAGCTGTTTTTT. This codes for CASSLERDTGELFF.